The rows below give T cell receptor beta chains drawn from one sample of a study of shared clonotypes between healthy human individuals. Assay: immunoSEQ multiplex PCR; the TCRdb copy retains only in-frame clones and omits some. Here the sample spans approximately 1,500,000 clones, 95% to 99% being singletons. The sample consisted of naive CD4+ T cells sorted from blood. The receptors here all came from a young man in good health. Both conserved end residues are part of each CDR3. The order of the fields is D gene, clone size, V gene, J gene, CDR3 length, CDR3 protein, CDR3 DNA. The D gene is left open where the match is weak. Size is omitted from some rows. Given values are once, few, many or a class for expanded clones.

>.|.|TRBV6-5|TRBJ1-4|16
CASSYSGLMGDEKLFF
TGTGCCAGCAGTTACTCGGGTCTGATGGGGGATGAAAAACTGTTTTTT
>.|.|TRBV29-1|TRBJ2-5|13
CSVIRQGKETQYF
TGCAGCGTTATAAGGCAAGGGAAGGAGACCCAGTACTTC
>.|.|TRBV30|TRBJ2-5|12
CAWTATGETQYF
TGTGCCTGGACAGCGACTGGAGAGACCCAGTACTTC
>TRBD2|.|TRBV4-1|TRBJ2-7|15
CASSQTPGLAGEQYF
TGCGCCAGCAGCCAAACCCCGGGACTAGCGGGTGAGCAGTACTTC
>.|.|TRBV20-1|TRBJ2-7|11
CSARWAWEQYF
TGCAGTGCTAGGTGGGCGTGGGAGCAGTACTTC
>.|.|TRBV11-2|TRBJ2-7|15
CASSLGTRNVYEQYF
TGTGCCAGCAGCCTCGGGACCAGAAACGTTTACGAGCAGTACTTC
>.|.|TRBV4-1|TRBJ1-5|15
CASSQGTGFNQPQHF
TGCGCCAGCAGCCAAGGAACAGGGTTCAATCAGCCCCAGCATTTT
>.|.|TRBV18|TRBJ2-7|16
CASSPRSGGVNYEQYF
TGTGCCAGCTCACCACGCTCAGGTGGGGTTAACTACGAGCAGTACTTC
>TRBD2|few|TRBV5-5|TRBJ2-5|15
CASSTGLAGGETQYF
TGTGCCAGCAGCACGGGACTAGCGGGAGGAGAGACCCAGTACTTC
>TRBD1|.|TRBV11-3|TRBJ2-2|15
CASSAPGQGNLELFF
TGTGCCAGCAGCGCTCCGGGACAGGGTAATTTGGAGCTGTTTTTT
>.|.|TRBV28|TRBJ2-7|19
CASRPGTGTAGGISYEQYF
TGTGCCAGCAGGCCCGGGACAGGGACCGCGGGAGGGATTTCCTACGAGCAGTACTTC
>TRBD1|.|TRBV7-2|TRBJ2-2|14
CASSTGGASGELFF
TGTGCCAGCAGCACAGGGGGCGCAAGCGGGGAGCTGTTTTTT
>.|.|TRBV9|TRBJ1-3|14
CASSSTGSGNTIYF
TGTGCCAGCAGCTCGACGGGCTCTGGAAACACCATATATTTT
>TRBD2|.|TRBV2|TRBJ2-1|14
CASSETSGLNEQFF
TGTGCCAGCAGTGAAACTAGCGGTTTGAATGAGCAGTTCTTC
>TRBD1|once|TRBV28|TRBJ1-4|14
CASSFGQGWEKLFF
TGTGCCAGCAGTTTCGGACAGGGTTGGGAAAAACTGTTTTTT
>.|.|TRBV6-6|TRBJ2-1|12
CASRGGYNEQFF
TGTGCCAGCCGGGGCGGGTACAATGAGCAGTTCTTC
>TRBD1|.|TRBV29-1|TRBJ2-7|14
CSVDSDRPPYEQYF
TGCAGCGTTGACTCGGACAGGCCTCCTTACGAGCAGTACTTC
>.|.|TRBV10-3|TRBJ1-2|14
CAISESKGSYGYTF
TGTGCCATCAGTGAGTCGAAGGGCAGCTATGGCTACACCTTC
>TRBD1|.|TRBV29-1|TRBJ1-1|17
CSVPNPRDRVVSTEAFF
TGCAGCGTTCCCAACCCACGGGACAGGGTGGTGAGCACTGAAGCTTTCTTT
>TRBD1|.|TRBV7-2|TRBJ2-7|17
CASSLRLGQGLLYEQYF
TGTGCCAGCAGCTTACGTTTGGGACAGGGTTTACTCTACGAGCAGTACTTC
>.|.|TRBV28|TRBJ2-3|14
CASSSRRRTDTQYF
TGTGCCAGCTCCTCTCGACGAAGGACAGATACGCAGTATTTT
>.|.|TRBV29-1|TRBJ2-7|12
CSVDRASNEQYF
TGCAGCGTTGACAGGGCTAGCAACGAGCAGTACTTC
>TRBD2|.|TRBV11-2|TRBJ2-1|19
CASSPFQGLAGAEGYEQFF
TGTGCCAGCAGCCCCTTCCAAGGACTAGCGGGAGCAGAGGGTTATGAGCAGTTCTTC
>.|.|TRBV28|TRBJ1-4|14
CASSSTATPEKLFF
TGTGCCAGCAGTTCGACGGCTACCCCTGAAAAACTGTTTTTT
>.|.|TRBV5-4|TRBJ2-7|15
CASSLEAGDAYEQYF
TGTGCCAGCAGCTTGGAGGCAGGGGACGCCTACGAGCAGTACTTC
>TRBD1|.|TRBV6-6|TRBJ1-1|13
CASTGTGDTEAFF
TGTGCCAGTACCGGGACAGGGGACACTGAAGCTTTCTTT
>.|.|TRBV19|TRBJ2-2|14
CACSRVGRGGELFF
TGTGCCTGCTCCCGCGTGGGGCGGGGCGGGGAGCTGTTTTTT
>.|.|TRBV5-4|TRBJ2-5|16
CASSLWGGFTQETQYF
TGTGCCAGCAGCCTTTGGGGGGGCTTCACCCAAGAGACCCAGTACTTC
>.|.|TRBV18|TRBJ2-1|16
CASSHQLDSPDNEQFF
TGTGCCAGCTCACACCAGTTAGACTCGCCAGACAATGAGCAGTTCTTC
>.|once|TRBV5-1|TRBJ2-1|15
CASSLVSGENNEQFF
TGCGCCAGCAGCTTGGTTTCAGGGGAGAACAATGAGCAGTTCTTC
>.|.|TRBV4-2|TRBJ2-1|15
CASSPTSWGFNEQFF
TGTGCCAGCAGCCCAACTAGCTGGGGGTTCAATGAGCAGTTCTTC
>.|.|TRBV5-8|TRBJ2-2|17
CASSLTRGIRDTGELFF
TGTGCCAGCAGCTTGACTCGGGGAATACGCGACACCGGGGAGCTGTTTTTT
>.|.|TRBV27|TRBJ2-6|13
CASTQAGANVLTF
TGTGCCAGCACTCAAGCTGGGGCCAACGTCCTGACTTTC
>TRBD2|.|TRBV11-2|TRBJ2-7|17
CASSRLTLAGGPHEQYF
TGTGCCAGCAGCCGCCTTACTTTAGCGGGAGGGCCTCACGAGCAGTACTTC
>TRBD2|.|TRBV5-5|TRBJ2-1|17
CASSLRTSGRVYNEQFF
TGTGCCAGCAGCTTACGGACTAGCGGGAGAGTTTACAATGAGCAGTTCTTC
>.|.|TRBV5-4|TRBJ2-7|15
CASSLVSRGSYEQYF
TGTGCCAGCAGCTTGGTATCCAGGGGCTCCTACGAGCAGTACTTC
>.|.|TRBV6-4|TRBJ1-1|13
CASSVKRNTEAFF
TGTGCCAGCAGTGTTAAGAGAAACACTGAAGCTTTCTTT
>.|once|TRBV6-4|TRBJ2-7|14
CASWGDHKTNEQYF
TGTGCCAGCTGGGGGGACCATAAAACGAACGAGCAGTACTTC
>TRBD2|.|TRBV7-8|TRBJ2-1|16
CASSLGVAGGHNEQFF
TGTGCCAGCAGCTTGGGAGTAGCGGGAGGGCACAATGAGCAGTTCTTC
>TRBD2|.|TRBV28|TRBJ2-1|15
CASSSAARERDEQFF
TGTGCCAGCAGTTCCGCTGCGCGGGAGAGGGATGAGCAGTTCTTC
>TRBD1|.|TRBV7-3|TRBJ1-2|15
CASSSRQGINYGYTF
TGTGCCAGCAGCTCCAGACAGGGGATTAACTATGGCTACACCTTC
>.|.|TRBV10-2|TRBJ2-7|15
CASYRSSGAAGEQYF
TGCGCCAGCTACCGAAGTAGCGGAGCAGCTGGCGAGCAGTACTTC
>.|.|TRBV5-6|TRBJ2-2|16
CASRTGTPLNTGELFF
TGTGCCAGCAGAACCGGGACACCACTGAACACCGGGGAGCTGTTTTTT
>.|.|TRBV19|TRBJ2-7|15
CASSPTSHRSYEQYF
TGTGCCAGTAGCCCAACTAGCCACAGATCCTACGAGCAGTACTTC
>.|.|TRBV18|TRBJ1-5|13
CASSPNQGQPQHF
TGTGCCAGCTCACCGAACCAGGGTCAGCCCCAGCATTTT
>.|.|TRBV6-1|TRBJ2-6|13
CASNDFGANVLTF
TGTGCCAGCAATGACTTTGGGGCCAACGTCCTGACTTTC
>TRBD2|.|TRBV5-1|TRBJ2-6|20
CASSSTLWREPRSGANVLTF
TGCGCCAGCAGCTCCACCCTCTGGCGGGAGCCCCGCTCTGGGGCCAACGTCCTGACTTTC
>.|.|TRBV7-6|TRBJ1-2|15
CASSPVVAGNYGYTF
TGTGCCAGCAGCCCGGTGGTCGCGGGTAACTATGGCTACACCTTC
>.|.|TRBV9|TRBJ2-6|16
CASSVAVGGGANVLTF
TGTGCCAGCAGCGTAGCTGTGGGGGGTGGGGCCAACGTCCTGACTTTC
>TRBD2|.|TRBV7-2|TRBJ2-7|13
CASRLAGSYEQYF
TGTGCCAGCAGGCTAGCGGGAAGTTACGAGCAGTACTTC
>.|.|TRBV28|TRBJ1-2|12
CASSLQGQWYTF
TGTGCCAGCAGTTTACAGGGGCAGTGGTACACCTTC
>.|.|TRBV28|TRBJ1-2|13
CASSTPGHYGYTF
TGTGCCAGCAGTACCCCGGGGCACTATGGCTACACCTTC
>TRBD1|.|TRBV11-3|TRBJ1-2|13
CASSRGQGDGYTF
TGTGCCAGCAGTCGCGGACAGGGAGATGGCTACACCTTC
>TRBD1|.|TRBV5-8|TRBJ2-2|15
CAKDRMGLYAGELFF
TGTGCCAAGGACAGGATGGGGCTTTATGCCGGGGAGCTGTTTTTT